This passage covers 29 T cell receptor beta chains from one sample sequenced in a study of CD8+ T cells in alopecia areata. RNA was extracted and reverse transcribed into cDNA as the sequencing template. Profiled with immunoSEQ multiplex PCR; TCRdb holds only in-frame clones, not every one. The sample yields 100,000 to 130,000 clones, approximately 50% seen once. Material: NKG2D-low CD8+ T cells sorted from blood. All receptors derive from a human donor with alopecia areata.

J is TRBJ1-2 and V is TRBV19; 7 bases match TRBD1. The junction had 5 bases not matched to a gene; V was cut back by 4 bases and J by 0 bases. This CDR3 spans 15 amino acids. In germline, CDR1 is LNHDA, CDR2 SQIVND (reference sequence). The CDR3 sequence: CASSSRDSSNYGYTF. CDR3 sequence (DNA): TGTGCCAGTAGTAGCCGGGACAGCTCTAACTATGGCTACACCTTC.

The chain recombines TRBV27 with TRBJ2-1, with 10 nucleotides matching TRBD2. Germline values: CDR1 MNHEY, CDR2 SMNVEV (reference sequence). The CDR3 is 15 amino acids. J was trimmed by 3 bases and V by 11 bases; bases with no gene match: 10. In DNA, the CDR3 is TGTGCCTCGGGGCTCGGGACTAGCGTCTACAATGAGCAGTTCTTC. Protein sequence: CASGLGTSVYNEQFF.

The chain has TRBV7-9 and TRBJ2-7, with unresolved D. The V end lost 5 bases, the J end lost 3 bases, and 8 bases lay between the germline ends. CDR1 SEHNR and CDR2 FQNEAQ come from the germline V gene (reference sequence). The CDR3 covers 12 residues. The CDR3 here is CASSIQGYEQYF. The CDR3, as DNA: TGTGCCAGCAGCATACAAGGCTACGAGCAGTACTTC.

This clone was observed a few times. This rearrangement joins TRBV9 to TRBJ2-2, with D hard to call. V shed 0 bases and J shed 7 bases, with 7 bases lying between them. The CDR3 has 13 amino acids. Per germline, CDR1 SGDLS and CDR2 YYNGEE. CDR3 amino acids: CASSVVESGELFF. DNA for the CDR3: TGTGCCAGCAGCGTAGTCGAGAGCGGGGAGCTGTTTTTT.

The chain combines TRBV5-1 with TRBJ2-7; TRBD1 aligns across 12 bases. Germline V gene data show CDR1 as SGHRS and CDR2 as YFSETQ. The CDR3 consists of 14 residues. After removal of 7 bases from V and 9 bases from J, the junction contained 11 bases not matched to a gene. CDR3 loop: CASHPGTGGAAQYF. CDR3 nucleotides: TGCGCCAGCCACCCCGGGACAGGGGGCGCGGCGCAGTACTTC.

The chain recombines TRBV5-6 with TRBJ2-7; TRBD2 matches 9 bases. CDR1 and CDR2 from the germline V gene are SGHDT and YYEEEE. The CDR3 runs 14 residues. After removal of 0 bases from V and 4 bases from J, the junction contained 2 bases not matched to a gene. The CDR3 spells CASSLASGTYEQYF. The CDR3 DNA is TGTGCCAGCAGCTTGGCTAGCGGGACGTACGAGCAGTACTTC.

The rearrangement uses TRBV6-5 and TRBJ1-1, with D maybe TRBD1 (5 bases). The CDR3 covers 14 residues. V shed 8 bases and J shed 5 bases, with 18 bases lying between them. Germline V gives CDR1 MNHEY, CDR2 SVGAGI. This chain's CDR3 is CASFRQGSETEAFF. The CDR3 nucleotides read TGTGCCAGCTTCCGTCAGGGATCGGAGACTGAAGCTTTCTTT.

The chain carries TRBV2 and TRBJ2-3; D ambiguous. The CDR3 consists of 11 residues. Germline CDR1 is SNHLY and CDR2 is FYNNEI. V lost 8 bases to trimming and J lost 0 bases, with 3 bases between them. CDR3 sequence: CASFSTDTQYF. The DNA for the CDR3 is TGTGCCAGCTTTAGCACAGATACGCAGTATTTT.

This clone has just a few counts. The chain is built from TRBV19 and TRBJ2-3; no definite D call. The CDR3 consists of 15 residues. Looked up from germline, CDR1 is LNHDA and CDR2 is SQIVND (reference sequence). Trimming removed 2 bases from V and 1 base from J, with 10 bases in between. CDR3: CASSILARRTDTQYF. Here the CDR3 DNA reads TGTGCCAGTAGTATACTGGCCCGGCGCACAGATACGCAGTATTTT. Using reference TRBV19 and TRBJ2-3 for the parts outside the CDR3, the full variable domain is DGGITQSPKYLFRKEGQNVTLSCEQNLNHDAMYWYRQDPGQGLRLIYYSQIVNDFQKGDIAEGYSVSREKKESFPLTVTSAQKNPTAFYLCASSILARRTDTQYFGPGTRLTVL.

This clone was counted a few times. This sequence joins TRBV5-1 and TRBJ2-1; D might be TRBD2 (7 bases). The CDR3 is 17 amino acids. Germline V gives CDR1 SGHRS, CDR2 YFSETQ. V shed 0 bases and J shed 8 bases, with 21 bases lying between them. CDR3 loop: CASSLVGLAVAGDEQFF. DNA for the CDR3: TGCGCCAGCAGCTTGGTGGGGCTAGCGGTTGCAGGGGATGAGCAGTTCTTC.

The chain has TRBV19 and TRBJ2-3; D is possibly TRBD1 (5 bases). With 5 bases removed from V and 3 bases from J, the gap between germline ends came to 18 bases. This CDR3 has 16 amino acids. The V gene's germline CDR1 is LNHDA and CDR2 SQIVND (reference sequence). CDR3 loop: CASSAFIAQETDTQYF. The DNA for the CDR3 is TGTGCCAGTAGTGCCTTTATAGCACAGGAAACAGATACGCAGTATTTT.

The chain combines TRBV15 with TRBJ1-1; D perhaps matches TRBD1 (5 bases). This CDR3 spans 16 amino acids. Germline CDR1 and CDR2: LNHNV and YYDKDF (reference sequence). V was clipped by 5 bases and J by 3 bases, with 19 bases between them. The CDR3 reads CATSGAGRGPDTEAFF. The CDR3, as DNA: TGTGCCACCAGCGGCGCGGGGCGGGGACCCGACACTGAAGCTTTCTTT.

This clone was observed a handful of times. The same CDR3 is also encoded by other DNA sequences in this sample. CDR3 residues: CASSVATGYEQYF. The DNA for the CDR3 is TGTGCCAGCAGCGTAGCTACGGGGTACGAGCAGTACTTC. The chain recombines TRBV9 with TRBJ2-7; TRBD2 might be the D (5 bases). V was clipped by 0 bases and J by 4 bases, with 8 bases between them. This CDR3 comprises 13 residues. Germline V lookup: CDR1 SGDLS, CDR2 YYNGEE.

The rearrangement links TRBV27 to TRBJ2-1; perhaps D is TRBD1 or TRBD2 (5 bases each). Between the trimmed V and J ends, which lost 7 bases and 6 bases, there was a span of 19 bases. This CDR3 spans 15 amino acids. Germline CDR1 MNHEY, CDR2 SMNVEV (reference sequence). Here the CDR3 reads CASKGTNLGANEQFF. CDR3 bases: TGTGCCAGCAAAGGGACGAACCTAGGGGCCAATGAGCAGTTCTTC.

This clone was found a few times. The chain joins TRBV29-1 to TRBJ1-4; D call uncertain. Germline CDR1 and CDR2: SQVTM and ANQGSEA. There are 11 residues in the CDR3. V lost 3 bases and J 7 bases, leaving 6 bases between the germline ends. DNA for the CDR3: TGCAGCGTTGAGTTTCGTGAAAAACTGTTTTTT. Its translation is CSVEFREKLFF. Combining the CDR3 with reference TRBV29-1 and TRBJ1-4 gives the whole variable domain SAVISQKPSRDICQRGTSLTIQCQVDSQVTMMFWYRQQPGQSLTLIATANQGSEATYESGFVIDKFPISRPNLTFSTLTVSNMSPEDSSIYLCSVEFREKLFFGSGTQLSVL.

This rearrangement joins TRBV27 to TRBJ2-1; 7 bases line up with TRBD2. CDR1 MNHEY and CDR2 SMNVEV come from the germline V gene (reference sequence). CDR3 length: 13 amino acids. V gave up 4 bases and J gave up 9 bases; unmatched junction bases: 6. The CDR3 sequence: CASSWAGAVEQFF. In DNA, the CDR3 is TGTGCCAGCAGTTGGGCGGGAGCGGTTGAGCAGTTCTTC.

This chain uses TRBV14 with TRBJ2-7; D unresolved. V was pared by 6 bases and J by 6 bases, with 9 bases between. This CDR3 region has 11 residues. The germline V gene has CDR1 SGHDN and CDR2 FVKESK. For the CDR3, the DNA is TGTGCCAGCAGACAAAGGATCGAGCAGTACTTC. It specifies CASRQRIEQYF.

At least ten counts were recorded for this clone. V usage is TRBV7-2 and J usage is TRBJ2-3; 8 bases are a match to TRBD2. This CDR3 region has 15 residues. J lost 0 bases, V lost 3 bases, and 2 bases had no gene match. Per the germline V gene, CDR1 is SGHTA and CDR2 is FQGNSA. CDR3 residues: CASSFLAGSTDTQYF. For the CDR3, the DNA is TGTGCCAGCAGCTTCTTAGCGGGGAGCACAGATACGCAGTATTTT.

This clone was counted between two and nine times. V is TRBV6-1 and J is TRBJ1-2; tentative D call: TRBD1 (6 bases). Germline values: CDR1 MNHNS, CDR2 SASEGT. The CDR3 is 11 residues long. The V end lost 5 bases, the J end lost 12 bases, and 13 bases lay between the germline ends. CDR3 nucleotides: TGTGCCAGCAGTACACAGGGATTCGACACCTTC. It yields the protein CASSTQGFDTF.

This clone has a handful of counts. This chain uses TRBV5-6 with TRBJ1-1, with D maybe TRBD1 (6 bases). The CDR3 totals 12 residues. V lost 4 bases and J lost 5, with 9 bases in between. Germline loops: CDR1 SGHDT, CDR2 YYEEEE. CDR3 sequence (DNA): TGTGCCAGCAGCGCAGGGGAAACTGAAGCTTTCTTT. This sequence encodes CASSAGETEAFF.

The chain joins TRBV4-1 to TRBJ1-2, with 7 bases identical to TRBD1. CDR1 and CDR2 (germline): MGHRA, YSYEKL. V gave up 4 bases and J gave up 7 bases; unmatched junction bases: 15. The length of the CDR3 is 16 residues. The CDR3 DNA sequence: TGCGCCAGCAGCCTTATCGCGCAGGGGGGGTATCTTGGCTACACCTTC. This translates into CASSLIAQGGYLGYTF.

CDR3 loop: CASSYRGDNEQYF. The CDR3 DNA reads as TGTGCCAGCAGTTACAGGGGGGATAACGAGCAGTACTTC. V usage is TRBV28 and J usage is TRBJ2-7, with TRBD1 identical over 8 bases. Per germline, CDR1 MDHEN and CDR2 SYDVKM. The J segment lost 5 bases and the V segment lost 4 bases, leaving 4 bases of the junction unmatched. CDR3 size: 13 residues.

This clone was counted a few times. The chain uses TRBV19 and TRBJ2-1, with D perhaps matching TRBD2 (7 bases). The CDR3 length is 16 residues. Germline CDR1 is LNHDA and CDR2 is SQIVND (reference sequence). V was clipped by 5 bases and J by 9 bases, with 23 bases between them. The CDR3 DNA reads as TGTGCCAGTAGTCTCTGGGGGCGGGAGAATTTCGGTGAGCAGTTCTTC. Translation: CASSLWGRENFGEQFF. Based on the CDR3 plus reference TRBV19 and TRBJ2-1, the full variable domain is DGGITQSPKYLFRKEGQNVTLSCEQNLNHDAMYWYRQDPGQGLRLIYYSQIVNDFQKGDIAEGYSVSREKKESFPLTVTSAQKNPTAFYLCASSLWGRENFGEQFFGPGTRLTVL.

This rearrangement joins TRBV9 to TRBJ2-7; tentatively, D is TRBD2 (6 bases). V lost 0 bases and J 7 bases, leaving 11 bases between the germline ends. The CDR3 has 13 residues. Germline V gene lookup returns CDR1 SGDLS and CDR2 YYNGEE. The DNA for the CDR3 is TGTGCCAGCAGCGTAGCTACGGCGGGAGAGCAGTACTTC. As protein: CASSVATAGEQYF.

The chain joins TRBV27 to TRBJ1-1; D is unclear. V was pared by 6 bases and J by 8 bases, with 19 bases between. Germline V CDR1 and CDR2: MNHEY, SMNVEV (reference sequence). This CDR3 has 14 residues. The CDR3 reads CASSPEGALREAFF. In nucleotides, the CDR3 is TGTGCCAGCAGCCCCGAGGGTGCTTTAAGAGAAGCTTTCTTT.

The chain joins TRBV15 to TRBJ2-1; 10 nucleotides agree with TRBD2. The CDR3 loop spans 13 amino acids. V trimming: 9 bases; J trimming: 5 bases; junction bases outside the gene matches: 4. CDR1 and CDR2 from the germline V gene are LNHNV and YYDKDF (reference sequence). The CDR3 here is CATGTSENNEQFF. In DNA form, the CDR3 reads TGTGCCACTGGGACTAGCGAGAACAATGAGCAGTTCTTC.

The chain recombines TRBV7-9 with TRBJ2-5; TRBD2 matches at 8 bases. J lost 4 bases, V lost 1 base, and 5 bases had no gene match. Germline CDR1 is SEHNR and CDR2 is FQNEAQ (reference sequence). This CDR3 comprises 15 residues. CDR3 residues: CASSLGAGGPETQYF. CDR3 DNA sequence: TGTGCCAGCAGCTTAGGGGCGGGAGGTCCAGAGACCCAGTACTTC.

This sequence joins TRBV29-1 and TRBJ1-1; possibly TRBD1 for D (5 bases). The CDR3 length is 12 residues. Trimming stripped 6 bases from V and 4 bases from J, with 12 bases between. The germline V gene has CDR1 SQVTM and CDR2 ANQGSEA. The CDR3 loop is CSVSRVGTEAFF. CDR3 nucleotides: TGCAGCGTCTCCAGGGTTGGCACTGAAGCTTTCTTT.

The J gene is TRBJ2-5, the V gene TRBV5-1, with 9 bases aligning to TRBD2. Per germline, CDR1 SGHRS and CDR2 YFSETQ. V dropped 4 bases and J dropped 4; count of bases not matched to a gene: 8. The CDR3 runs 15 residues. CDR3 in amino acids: CASSPATGLAETQYF. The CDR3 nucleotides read TGCGCCAGCAGCCCGGCGACGGGACTAGCAGAGACCCAGTACTTC.